The next 12 T cell receptor beta chains were all read from a single sample in a study of cytomegalovirus exposure and HLA in healthy donors. Both 60 Vbeta primers and 13 Jbeta primers went into the PCR. Sequencing was performed with immunoSEQ multiplex PCR; in TCRdb, only in-frame clones are kept and a portion is missing. The repertoire holds 160,000 or so clones, with around four fifths as singletons. Sample: PBMCs. The receptor set was obtained from a man between 18 and 29 years old in good health and CMV-seropositive.

This chain connects TRBV7-9 to TRBJ2-5; D not resolved. Judging by the DNA end, TRBJ2-7 fits better; the J call may be wrong. Germline V CDR1 and CDR2: SEHNR, FQNEAQ (reference sequence). The CDR3 totals 11 residues. CDR3 sequence: CASSLDYEQYF. The CDR3 DNA reads as TGTGCCAGCAGCTTAGACTACGAGCAGTACTTC.

The V gene is TRBV7-3, the J gene TRBJ1-1; D gene ambiguous. This CDR3 comprises 13 residues. The germline CDR1 and CDR2 sequences are SGHTA and FQGTGA. The ends were cut back, 4 bases at V and 3 bases at J, with 9 bases in the middle. The CDR3 region has the DNA TGTGCCAGCAGCTCCACCCCGGACACTGAAGCTTTCTTT. Its translation is CASSSTPDTEAFF.

Points on this clone: The CDR3 does not close with the conserved phenylalanine or tryptophan, likely indicating a read error. The gene calls are TRBV6-5 and TRBJ1-6; 10 bases map to TRBD1. V gave up 4 bases and J gave up 7 bases; unmatched junction bases: 4. This CDR3 region has 15 residues. CDR1 and CDR2 from the germline V gene are MNHEY and SVGAGI. The CDR3 DNA is TGTGCCAGCAGTTTTCTGGGACAGGGGAATTCACCCCTCCACCTT. Translating it yields CASSFLGQGNSPLHL.

This clone appeared a few times. This chain connects TRBV27 to TRBJ2-1; 10 bases agree with TRBD2. The V gene's germline CDR1 is MNHEY and CDR2 SMNVEV (reference sequence). J gave up 6 bases and V 3 bases, and 17 bases lay outside the gene matches. This CDR3 contains 19 residues. The CDR3 spells CASSFLRGKREGFSNEQFF. CDR3 nucleotide sequence: TGTGCCAGCAGTTTTCTCCGGGGGAAGCGGGAGGGATTTAGCAATGAGCAGTTCTTC.

The chain combines TRBV19 with TRBJ1-1, with TRBD1 as a possible D gene (6 bases). V lost 0 bases to trimming and J lost 3 bases, with 11 bases between them. The CDR3 is 15 amino acids. Germline CDR1 is LNHDA and CDR2 is SQIVND (reference sequence). The CDR3 here is CASSIDQGRDTEAFF. The CDR3 DNA is TGTGCCAGTAGTATAGATCAGGGGAGAGACACTGAAGCTTTCTTT.

The chain has TRBV7-8 and TRBJ2-7; 7 nucleotides agree with TRBD1. Germline V gene data show CDR1 as SGHVS and CDR2 as FQNEAQ. This CDR3 is built from 14 residues. Trimming at V came to 4 bases and at J to 3 bases, leaving 6 bases not matched to a gene. Written as DNA, the CDR3 is TGTGCCAGCAGCTACCCCGGGACAGACTACGAGCAGTACTTC. This gives the protein CASSYPGTDYEQYF.

This clone was seen only a few times. The rearrangement links TRBV7-9 to TRBJ2-3; D is possibly TRBD1 (5 bases). CDR3 length equals 14 residues. The germline V gene encodes CDR1 SEHNR and CDR2 FQNEAQ (reference sequence). The V end was cut by 3 bases, the J end by 6 bases, with 13 bases between. The chain's CDR3 is CASSFAGAGDTQYF. CDR3 coding DNA: TGTGCCAGCAGCTTCGCTGGGGCTGGGGATACGCAGTATTTT.

The chain couples TRBV19 to TRBJ1-2, with D perhaps matching TRBD1 (5 bases). This CDR3 has 16 amino acids. The germline CDR1 and CDR2 sequences are LNHDA and SQIVND (reference sequence). The ends were cut back, 4 bases at V and 2 bases at J, with 17 bases in the middle. The CDR3 loop is CASSTLFLPGNYGYTF. CDR3 nucleotide sequence: TGTGCCAGTAGTACCCTATTCCTCCCAGGGAACTATGGCTACACCTTC. Complete variable domain (other parts from reference TRBV19 and TRBJ1-2): DGGITQSPKYLFRKEGQNVTLSCEQNLNHDAMYWYRQDPGQGLRLIYYSQIVNDFQKGDIAEGYSVSREKKESFPLTVTSAQKNPTAFYLCASSTLFLPGNYGYTFGSGTRLTVV.

The chain employs TRBV5-4 and TRBJ2-5, with TRBD1 matching 8 bases. The CDR3 length is 15 residues. Germline V gene sequence: CDR1 SGHNT, CDR2 YYREEE (reference sequence). Trimming cost V 5 bases and J 0 bases; bases outside gene matches: 6. In nucleotides, the CDR3 is TGTGCCAGCAGGCGACAGGGGACGTACCAAGAGACCCAGTACTTC. This gives the protein CASRRQGTYQETQYF.

The chain employs TRBV29-1 and TRBJ1-1; a weak D match, TRBD1 (6 bases). V gave up 1 base and J gave up 3 bases, with 12 bases separating them. The CDR3 runs 14 residues. Germline V gene data show CDR1 as SQVTM and CDR2 as ANQGSEA. The CDR3 coding sequence is TGCAGCGTTGAAGGGGGGGAGGGGGACACTGAAGCTTTCTTT. It codes for CSVEGGEGDTEAFF.

The CDR3 reads CASSPRPGLANYGYTF. CDR3 nucleotides: TGTGCCAGCAGTCCCCGGCCAGGGTTAGCTAACTATGGCTACACCTTC. The chain combines TRBV27 with TRBJ1-2, with D tentatively TRBD1 (5 bases). The length of the CDR3 is 16 residues. Germline V gives CDR1 MNHEY, CDR2 SMNVEV (reference sequence). V lost 5 bases and J lost 0, with 16 bases in between.

This clone was observed a handful of times. V is TRBV6-5 and J is TRBJ2-3, with 10 nucleotides matching TRBD2. The length of the CDR3 is 16 residues. Germline CDR1 is MNHEY and CDR2 is SVGAGI. V was clipped by 4 bases and J by 5 bases; unmatched bases: 9. The DNA for the CDR3 is TGTGCCAGCAGTTTCAGCCTAGCGGGAGTTGGAGATACGCAGTATTTT. It yields the protein CASSFSLAGVGDTQYF.